Listed below are T cell receptor beta chains from one sample, sequenced in a study of T cell repertoires in cytomegalovirus infection. TCRdb re-analysed the reads in MiXCR, keeping a single row per CDR3 protein. The sample lists approximately 990,000 distinct CDR3 sequences, approximately 31% occurring once. These receptors' targets are unknown. The material was cultured CD8+ T cells from PBMCs, obtained from culture after CMV antigen stimulation. The receptors stem from a human donor in good health (CMV status not recorded). Some clones in this sample may be carry-over from other donors' samples. CDR3s include the opening cysteine and the closing phenylalanine or tryptophan. A D gene is named only where the DNA matches it firmly. Where a row states a size, it is once, few, many or the class of an expanded clone; other rows omit it.

J | D | size | V | DNA | CDR3
TRBJ2-3 | NA | once | TRBV25-1 | TGTGCCAGCAGTGGCGGGTCCCATCCGCAGTATTTT | CASSGGSHPQYF
TRBJ1-6 | TRBD1 | NA | TRBV28 | TGTGCCAACAGTACCGTGGACAGGGAGGGATCCTATAATTCACCCCTCCACTTT | CANSTVDREGSYNSPLHF
TRBJ1-5 | NA | NA | TRBV2 | TGTGCCAGCAGTGAACGGGCAGGGTTGGGTCAGCCCCAGCATTTT | CASSERAGLGQPQHF
TRBJ1-2 | TRBD1 | few | TRBV7-6 | TGTGCCAGCAGCCTTGGCCAGGGACAGGTCGGCACCTATGGCTACACCTTC | CASSLGQGQVGTYGYTF
TRBJ1-2 | NA | NA | TRBV27 | TGTGCCAGCAGCCCTGGGACGGACCCTTTCTATGGCTACACCTTC | CASSPGTDPFYGYTF
TRBJ1-3 | NA | many | TRBV27 | TGTGCCAGCAGCTTTGGGGGTTCTGGAAACACCATATATTTT | CASSFGGSGNTIYF
TRBJ2-1 | NA | many | TRBV7-2 | TGTGCCAGCAGCTTGGTAACGGGGCGAAATGAGCAGTTCTTC | CASSLVTGRNEQFF
TRBJ2-1 | TRBD2 | NA | TRBV27 | TGTGCCAGCAGTTTCCTCGGACTAGCGTCCTACAATGAGCAGTTCTTC | CASSFLGLASYNEQFF
TRBJ2-1 | TRBD1 | NA | TRBV5-4 | TGTGCCAGCAGCCAAGGACAGGGGGATTACGTTGACGAGCAGTTCTTC | CASSQGQGDYVDEQFF
TRBJ2-7 | NA | few | TRBV6-6 | TGTGCCAGCAGTTACTTAAGGGGACCGTCCCCCTACGAGCAGTACTTC | CASSYLRGPSPYEQYF
TRBJ1-1 | TRBD1 | NA | TRBV19 | TGTGTCAGTAGTACACAGGGGATCTCTGAAGCTTTCTTT | CVSSTQGISEAFF
TRBJ2-3 | NA | NA | TRBV10-3 | TGTGCCATCAGTGAGTCGAGGGGTGAGGGCACAGATACGCAGTATTTT | CAISESRGEGTDTQYF
TRBJ1-2 | TRBD1 | few | TRBV2 | TGTGCCAGCAGTTCGACAGGGGGCGCGAACTATGGCTACACCTTC | CASSSTGGANYGYTF
TRBJ2-3 | NA | NA | TRBV5-8 | TGTGCCAGCAGCACCGGGACTCAAGACACAGATACGCAGTATTTT | CASSTGTQDTDTQYF
TRBJ1-1 | NA | once | TRBV3-1 | TGTGCCAGCAGCCAAGAGGGCAGGGAGGGTAACACTGAAGCTTTCTTT | CASSQEGREGNTEAFF
TRBJ1-2 | TRBD1 | NA | TRBV29-1 | TGCAGCGTTGAAGGATCGACAGGGAACTATGGCTACACCTTC | CSVEGSTGNYGYTF
TRBJ1-2 | TRBD1 | few | TRBV7-6 | TGTGCCAGCAGCGGACAGGGATTTGGCTACACCTTC | CASSGQGFGYTF
TRBJ2-3 | TRBD2 | few | TRBV4-2 | TGTGCCAGCAGCCATGAAGCGGGGGGCACAGATACGCAGTATTTT | CASSHEAGGTDTQYF
TRBJ2-4 | NA | few | TRBV6-6 | TGTGCCAGCAGTTACTACGGGATTCAGTACTTC | CASSYYGIQYF
TRBJ2-7 | TRBD2 | many | TRBV7-6 | TGTGCCAGCAGCCTACTAGCCAGCGGGGGCCCGGAGCAGTACTTC | CASSLLASGGPEQYF
TRBJ2-7 | NA | NA | TRBV29-1 | TGCAGCGTGATGCAGACGGAATTTCCCTACGAGCAGTACTTC | CSVMQTEFPYEQYF